This is a list of T cell receptor beta chains from one sample in a study of T cell responses to AZD1222 COVID-19 vaccine. Profiling relied on immunoSEQ multiplex PCR, and the TCRdb table lists in-frame clones only, not all of them. The sample contains roughly 100,000 clones, around 91% of which appear only once. The sequencing here drew on peripheral blood, taken on day 0 of AZD1222 vaccination. The receptor set was obtained from an adult in good health. The CDR3 runs from the conserved cysteine through the conserved F or W.

>TRBJ1-2|TRBV7-2
CASSLGTRGGYGYTF
>TRBJ2-1|TRBV20-1
CSAWGPDEQFF
>TRBJ2-1|TRBV9
CASSPSGGAGNEQFF
>TRBJ1-5|TRBV28
CASSHLERAQPQHF
>TRBJ1-1|TRBV4-2
CASSPLLPGRTEAFF
>TRBJ1-5|TRBV6-5
CASSPQGMSNQPQHF
>TRBJ2-1|TRBV19
CASAGQGGNEQFF
>TRBJ2-3|TRBV20-1
CSARGTDTQYF
>TRBJ2-2|TRBV27
CASKREAGELFF
>TRBJ2-1|TRBV5-8
CASSLLDRGTNNEQFF
>TRBJ1-2|TRBV7-3
CASSPQGGGNYGYTF
>TRBJ2-3|TRBV5-4
CASSFYSGGAKDTQYF
>TRBJ2-3|TRBV5-1
CASQLGLAGETDTQYF
>TRBJ1-4|TRBV7-2
CASSLGGSGNEKLFF
>TRBJ1-1|TRBV19
CASSPGLDEAFF
>TRBJ1-1|TRBV19
CASNLVLSRTEAFF
>TRBJ1-1|TRBV12-3/TRBV12-4
CASSRWGSTEAFF